The present entry profiles one T cell receptor beta chain with its context. Its antigen has not been determined. Sequenced donors were patients with carbamazepine-induced Stevens-Johnson syndrome or toxic epidermal necrolysis (CBZ-SJS/TEN). Peripheral blood repertoires were obtained from CBZ-SJS/TEN patients of Han Chinese (five) and European (about six) origin. To search for drug-specific clonotypes, the T cell receptor repertoires of patients with drug-induced severe cutaneous adverse reactions were profiled by next-generation sequencing. The RNA source was either peripheral blood mononuclear cells or blister cells from skin lesions. The data belong to a study of T cells in severe cutaneous drug reactions (dated by TCRdb to the late 2010s). Study-level background: Recruitment took place between the early 2010s and the late 2010s, drawing patients from Taiwan, Thailand and a European registry network. The study paired bulk TCR sequencing with single-cell sequencing, quantitative PCR validation, functional assays and transgenic mouse experiments. The culprit drug was assigned using the Naranjo algorithm and the ALDEN drug causality algorithm. Enrollment was limited to patients whose SJS/TEN or DRESS diagnosis was probable or definite according to RegiSCAR criteria. Biological samples, such as blister fluids/cells and PBMC, were collected from patients during the acute or recovery stage. Libraries used iRepertoire multiplex PCR; authors cited a comparison showing similar capture of abundant clonotypes across iRepertoire and 5' RACE methods with or without UMI. Overall study results and their limits: A public TCRbeta CDR3 was found in all seven CBZ-SJS/TEN blister samples (mean 13.57%) but was undetectable or scarce in tolerant-control and healthy-donor PBMC. Whether the public TCR generalizes to SJS/TEN caused by other drugs was noted by the authors as still needing further study. CBZ-SJS/TEN patients showed strongly increased TRBV12-4 usage, with an average of approximately 30% in blister cells and roughly 4.8% in PBMC.

Library preparation used the iRepertoire multiplex PCR system with TCR subtype-specific primers for both bulk and single-cell sequencing. Multiplex PCR with primers targeting V, D and J gene regions was used to generate bulk TCR beta libraries. Each sample contributed roughly 100-550 ng of RNA as input for preparing the bulk TCR library. Bulk TCR beta amplicons were sequenced on an Illumina MiSeq. The authors' analysis ran thus. Sample misassignments and low-quality sequencing reads were removed through quality control steps. CDR3 was defined as the amino acids between the V-gene Y[YFLI]C motif and the J-segment [FW]GXGT motif. The IMGT database was followed for TRBV and TRBJ gene assignments and CDR3 clonotypes. TRBV expression in each sample was normalized to the mean expression of the same gene in PBMC from fewer than 45 healthy donors. With the reads reprocessed by TCRdb, a single entry stands for each CDR3 protein sequence and no DNA is reported. The V and J calls and clone size come from TCRdb's table, not from the authors' own analysis. This sample's table has entries for more than 20,000 distinct CDR3 sequences. The top ten clonotypes cover 6% to 8% of the sample.

Taken from cysteine to phenylalanine, the CDR3 has 12 residues. DNA was not recorded. The germline V gene (reference sequence) supplies CDR1 WNHNN and CDR2 SYGVQD. The source material was PBMCs. The chain employs TRBV10-1 and TRBJ2-1. The clonotype comes from a human donor with toxic epidermal necrolysis, a severe cutaneous drug reaction. The encoded CDR3 is CASSDSANEQFF.